Given below is one T cell receptor (beta chain) in context. What this receptor recognizes is not known. One end of the junction is discordant with germline, which a read error may explain. This sample stems from a study of siplizumab effects on memory and regulatory T cells (dated by TCRdb to between 2017 and 2020). Notes on the research overall: The effect of the anti-CD2 antibody siplizumab on alloreactive T-cell subsets was examined in allogeneic mixed lymphocyte reactions constructed from human PBMCs. The paper as a whole reports these results and caveats: About 75-97% of proliferating CD4+ or CD8+ clones could not be given a naive or memory phenotype. Whether proliferating Tregs from siplizumab cultures actually had suppressive function was not functionally confirmed. In reactions with siplizumab, an average of about 69% of mappable alloreactive CD4+ clones were Treg-derived, compared with roughly 27% in control reactions. Sequences below about 10^-5 frequency were poorly captured, so only a minor fraction of alloreactive clones could be mapped to unstimulated subsets. Greater diversity appeared to be present in unstimulated naive T cells than in memory T cells, and a substantial contribution to the alloresponse seemed to be made by naive cells. Siplizumab significantly reduced the cumulative frequency of alloreactive sequences traceable to unstimulated CD4+ memory T cells.

CDR1 SSHAT and CDR2 FNYEAQ were looked up in the germline V gene (reference sequence). From the cysteine through the phenylalanine, the CDR3 covers 16 amino acids. The DNA shown is the 48-base CDR3, in frame from base 1. Sorted unstimulated T cells and proliferating T cells recovered from mixed lymphocyte reactions underwent TCRbeta CDR3 sequencing. Fresh whole blood from fewer than 11 HLA-typed healthy donors was used as the source from which PBMCs were isolated. The receptor library was made with the immunoSEQ multiplex PCR assay. Approximately 10^5 TCR templates per sample were assayed on the deep sequencing platform. Genomic DNA extracted from sorted T cells was the material used for TCRbeta CDR3 sequencing. Per the authors' processing: The R programming language was used for the clonal analysis of the TCRbeta CDR3 data. Unstimulated samples were compared with post-reaction CFSE-low samples to define alloreactive CD4+ and CD8+ clones. Alloreactive CD4+ clones were assigned to regulatory or non-regulatory origin by matching sequences to sorted unstimulated Treg and non-Treg repertoires. The source is immuneACCESS, and TCRdb retained only in-frame sequences with V and J called. Part of the clones is not carried over; for the studies checked, unresolved V genes explain less than half of this, and the remainder is unexplained. That table is the source of V, J and clone size, and D and trimming were worked out from the DNA. This sample is represented by 87,000 or so clones; 80% to 90% of them were singletons. Of the sample, around 16% is held by the ten largest clones.

This sequence originates from a human donor in good health. The rearranged segments are TRBV7-7 and TRBJ2-2; a stretch of 8 junction bases matches TRBD1. The sample taken for sequencing was CD4+ T cells sorted from blood. The CDR3 here reads CASSLAPGGKTGELFF. The DNA sequence is TGTGCTAGCAGCTTGGCCCCAGGGGGCAAAACCGGGGAGCTGTTTTTT.